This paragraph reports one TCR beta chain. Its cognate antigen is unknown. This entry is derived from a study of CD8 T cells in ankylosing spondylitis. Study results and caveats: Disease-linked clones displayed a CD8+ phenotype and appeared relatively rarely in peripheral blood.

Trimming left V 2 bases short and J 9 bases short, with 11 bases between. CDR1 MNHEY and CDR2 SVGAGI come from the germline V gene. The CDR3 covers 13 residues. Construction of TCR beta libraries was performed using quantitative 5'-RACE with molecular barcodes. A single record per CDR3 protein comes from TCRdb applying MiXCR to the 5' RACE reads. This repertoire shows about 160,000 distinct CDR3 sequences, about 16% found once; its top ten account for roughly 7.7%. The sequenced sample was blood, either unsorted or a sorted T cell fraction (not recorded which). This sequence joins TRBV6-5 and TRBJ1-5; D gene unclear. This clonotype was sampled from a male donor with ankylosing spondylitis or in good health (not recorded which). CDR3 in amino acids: CASSYSGVGPQHF. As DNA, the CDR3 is TGTGCCAGCAGTTACAGCGGGGTAGGGCCCCAGCATTTT.